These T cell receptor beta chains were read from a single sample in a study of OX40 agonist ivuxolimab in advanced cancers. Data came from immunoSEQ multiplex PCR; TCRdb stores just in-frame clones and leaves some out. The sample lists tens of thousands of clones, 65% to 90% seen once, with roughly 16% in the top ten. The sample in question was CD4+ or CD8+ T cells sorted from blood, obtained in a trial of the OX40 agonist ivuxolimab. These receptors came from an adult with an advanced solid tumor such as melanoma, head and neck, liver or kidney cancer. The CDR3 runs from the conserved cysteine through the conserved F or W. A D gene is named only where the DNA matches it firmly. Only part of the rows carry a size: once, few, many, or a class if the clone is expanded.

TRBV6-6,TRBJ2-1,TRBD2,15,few,CASTPSSGGLVEQFF,TGTGCCAGCACTCCCTCTAGCGGGGGTTTGGTTGAGCAGTTCTTC
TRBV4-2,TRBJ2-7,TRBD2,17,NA,CASSQVELAGGRYEQYF,TGTGCCAGCAGCCAAGTCGAACTAGCGGGGGGGCGCTACGAGCAGTACTTC
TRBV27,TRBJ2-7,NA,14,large,CASSLQGGNYEQYF,TGTGCCAGCAGTTTACAGGGGGGAAACTACGAGCAGTACTTC
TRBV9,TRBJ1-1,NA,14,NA,CASSVSQGNTEAFF,TGTGCCAGCAGCGTAAGTCAGGGCAACACTGAAGCTTTCTTT
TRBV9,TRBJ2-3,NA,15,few,CASSVRDGGLDTQYF,TGTGCCAGCAGCGTGCGGGACGGGGGCCTCGATACGCAGTATTTT
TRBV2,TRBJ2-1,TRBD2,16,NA,CASSTVPGLVDNEQFF,TGTGCCAGCAGCACTGTACCGGGACTAGTCGACAATGAGCAGTTCTTC
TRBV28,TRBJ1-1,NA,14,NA,CASSTGTSNTEAFF,TGTGCCTCCTCCACCGGGACATCGAACACTGAAGCTTTCTTT
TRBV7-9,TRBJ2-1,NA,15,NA,CASSLGTSARIWQFF,TGTGCCAGCAGCCTTGGGACCAGTGCCCGAATTTGGCAGTTCTTC
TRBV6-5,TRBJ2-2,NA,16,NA,CASSYDSLRRTGELFF,TGTGCCAGCAGTTACGATTCGTTACGCCGAACCGGGGAGCTGTTTTTT
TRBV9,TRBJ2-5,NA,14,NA,CASSVDASLETQYF,TGTGCCAGCAGCGTAGACGCTAGTCTGGAGACCCAGTACTTC
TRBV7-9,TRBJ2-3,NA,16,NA,CASSEGGRRGTDTQYF,TGTGCCAGCAGCGAAGGGGGGAGGAGGGGCACAGATACGCAGTATTTT
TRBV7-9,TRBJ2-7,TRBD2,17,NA,CASTPAPGTSGAYEQYF,TGTGCCAGCACACCGGCGCCCGGGACTAGCGGAGCCTACGAGCAGTACTTC
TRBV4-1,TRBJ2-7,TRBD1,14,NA,CASSQDRGRYEQYF,TGCGCCAGCAGCCAGGACAGGGGGCGGTACGAGCAGTACTTC
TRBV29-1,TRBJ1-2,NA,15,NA,CSVEFFGGGRNGYTF,TGCAGCGTTGAGTTTTTTGGCGGGGGTAGGAATGGCTACACCTTC
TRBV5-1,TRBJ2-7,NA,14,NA,CASHTGPSSYEQYF,TGCGCCAGCCACACGGGCCCGAGCTCCTACGAGCAGTACTTC
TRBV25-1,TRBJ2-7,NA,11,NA,CASSGAYEQYF,TGTGCCAGCAGTGGAGCTTACGAGCAGTACTTC
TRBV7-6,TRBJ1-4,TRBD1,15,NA,CASSSYEGAGEKLFF,TGTGCCAGCAGCTCCTATGAGGGGGCGGGTGAAAAACTGTTTTTT
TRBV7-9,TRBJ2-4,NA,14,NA,CASSITGAKNIQYF,TGTGCCAGCAGCATAACAGGGGCCAAAAACATTCAGTACTTC
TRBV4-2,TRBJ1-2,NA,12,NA,CASSQGIYGYTF,TGTGCCAGCAGCCAAGGAATTTATGGCTACACCTTC
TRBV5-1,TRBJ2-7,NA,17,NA,CASSYGPPGQSSYEQYF,TGCGCCAGCAGTTACGGACCTCCAGGGCAGAGCTCCTACGAGCAGTACTTC
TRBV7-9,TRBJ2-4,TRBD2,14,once,CASSSGGLGNIQYF,TGTGCCAGCAGCTCGGGGGGGCTGGGAAACATTCAGTACTTC
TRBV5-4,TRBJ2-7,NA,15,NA,CASSLDEGVFYEQYF,TGTGCCAGCAGCTTGGATGAGGGTGTCTTCTACGAGCAGTACTTC
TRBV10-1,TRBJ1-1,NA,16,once,CASKGRGDGMNTEAFF,TGCGCCAGCAAAGGGAGGGGGGATGGAATGAACACTGAAGCTTTCTTT
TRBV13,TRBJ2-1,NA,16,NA,CASSPPGFFGHNEQFF,TGTGCCAGCAGCCCTCCGGGGTTCTTTGGTCACAATGAGCAGTTCTTC
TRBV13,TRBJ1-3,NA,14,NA,CASSLEVLGNTIYF,TGTGCCAGCAGCTTAGAGGTCCTTGGAAACACCATATATTTT
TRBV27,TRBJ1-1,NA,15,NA,CASSRRQAMNTEAFF,TGTGCCAGCAGTCGCAGACAGGCAATGAACACTGAAGCTTTCTTT
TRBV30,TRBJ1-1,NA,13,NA,CAWRLGVNTEAFF,TGTGCCTGGAGGCTAGGGGTGAACACTGAAGCTTTCTTT
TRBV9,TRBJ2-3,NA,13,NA,CASSVTFTDTQYF,TGTGCCAGCAGCGTTACCTTCACAGATACGCAGTATTTT
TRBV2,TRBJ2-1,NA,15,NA,CASSEGDGPNNEQFF,TGTGCCAGCAGTGAAGGGGACGGACCTAACAATGAGCAGTTCTTC
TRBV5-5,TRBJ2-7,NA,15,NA,CASSPHPSGTYEQYF,TGTGCCAGCAGCCCCCACCCCAGTGGGACCTACGAGCAGTACTTC
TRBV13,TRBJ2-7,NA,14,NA,CASSLGDRYYEQYF,TGTGCCAGCAGCTTAGGCGACAGGTACTACGAGCAGTACTTC
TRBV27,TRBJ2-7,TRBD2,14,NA,CASSLGLAGALQYF,TGTGCCAGCAGTCTCGGACTAGCGGGGGCCCTACAGTACTTC
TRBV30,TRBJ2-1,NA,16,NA,CAWSDPLGASYNEQFF,TGTGCCTGGAGTGACCCGCTGGGAGCTAGCTACAATGAGCAGTTCTTC
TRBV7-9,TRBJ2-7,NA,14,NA,CASSLVAGMSEQYF,TGTGCCAGCAGCTTAGTCGCAGGCATGAGCGAGCAGTACTTC
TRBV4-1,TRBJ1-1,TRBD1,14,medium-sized,CASSPDRGPTEAFF,TGCGCCAGCAGCCCGGACAGGGGGCCGACTGAAGCTTTCTTT
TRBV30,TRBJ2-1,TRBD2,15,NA,CAWSNFGLAGDEQFF,TGTGCCTGGAGTAACTTCGGACTAGCGGGGGATGAGCAGTTCTTC
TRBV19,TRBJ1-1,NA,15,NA,CASSITAPPNTEAFF,TGTGCCAGTAGTATCACTGCGCCCCCGAACACTGAAGCTTTCTTT
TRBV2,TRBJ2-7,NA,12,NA,CASSYRVDEQYF,TGTGCCAGCAGTTATAGAGTGGACGAGCAGTACTTC
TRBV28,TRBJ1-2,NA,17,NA,CASSSGRGSILNYGYTF,TGTGCCAGCAGTTCCGGGCGGGGATCGATTCTTAACTATGGCTACACCTTC
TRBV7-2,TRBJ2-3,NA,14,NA,CASTRWGGGDTQYF,TGTGCCAGCACCCGATGGGGCGGAGGGGATACGCAGTATTTT
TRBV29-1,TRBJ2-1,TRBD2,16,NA,CSVEGLAGGYYNEQFF,TGCAGCGTTGAAGGACTAGCGGGAGGATATTACAATGAGCAGTTCTTC
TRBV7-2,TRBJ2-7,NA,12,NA,CASSYGPYEQYF,TGTGCCAGCAGCTACGGGCCTTACGAGCAGTACTTC
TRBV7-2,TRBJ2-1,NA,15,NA,CASIRDLTSYNEQFF,TGTGCCAGCATCAGGGACCTCACCTCCTACAATGAGCAGTTCTTC
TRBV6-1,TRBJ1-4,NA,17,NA,CASSETDRPPTNEKLFF,TGTGCCAGCAGTGAGACGGACAGACCTCCTACCAATGAAAAACTGTTTTTT